The entry below describes one TCR beta chain. The target antigen is unknown. Generated by immunoSEQ multiplex PCR, the TCRdb table keeps only in-frame clones and is missing some. The table includes around 300,000 clones, approximately 86% detected once. The data belong to a study of Ad26.COV2.S vaccination and SARS-CoV-2 variants. V was clipped by 0 bases and J by 10 bases; unmatched bases: 17. Germline V gene data show CDR1 as LGHNA and CDR2 as YSLEER. The CDR3 runs to 17 residues. The study's findings and limits: Analytic work on TCR breadth and depth might have understated the full extent of total T cell responses. Once vaccination had occurred, spike-specific CD8+ and CD4+ T cell responses reportedly showed substantial breadth.

Treatment of the sample: 19 received Ad26.COV2.S at low or high dose, single or two shots; 5 received placebo; per-sample allocation not given. Vaccine and placebo recipients were sampled on day 63 after the first injection. Vaccination employed an Ad26 vector expressing the Wuhan-strain SARS-CoV-2 spike. Material: peripheral blood, obtained in a trial of Ad26.COV2.S vaccine versus placebo. The source of this sequence is a person between 18 and 65 years old who received the Ad26.COV2.S COVID-19 vaccine or a placebo. The chain has TRBV4-3 and TRBJ1-1, with TRBD1 matching over 7 bases. Written as DNA, the CDR3 is TGCGCCAGCAGCCAAGAGGGAGTATTGACAGGGTTGAGGGGAGCTTTCTTT. This codes for CASSQEGVLTGLRGAFF.